This TCR beta chain was retrieved from a study of T cells in localized non-small cell lung cancer. Libraries were prepared by immunoSEQ multiplex PCR; TCRdb keeps only in-frame clonotypes and omits some of them. This sample carries 40,000 to 65,000 clones, roughly 86% of them seen once, and the ten largest clones take about 16%. Germline-derived CDR1 and CDR2 are SGDLS and YYNGEE. The CDR3 consists of 16 residues. V shed 2 bases and J 3 bases; nucleotides not matched to a gene: 8. The source material was PBMCs, sampled before any cancer treatment. This TCR derives from a female donor with stage II lung adenocarcinoma. The gene calls are TRBV9 and TRBJ2-7; TRBD2 agrees at 10 bases. CDR3 protein: CASSVTPLAGNYEQYF. The CDR3 coding sequence is TGTGCCAGCAGCGTTACCCCACTAGCGGGAAACTACGAGCAGTACTTC.